This TCR beta chain was captured in a study of B cell selection in AIRE deficiency. The table came from immunoSEQ multiplex PCR; TCRdb's copy has only in-frame clones and leaves some out. Altogether some 20,000 clones are present, about 98% being singletons, with the ten largest covering about 0.19%. The sorted conventional CD4 T cells were gated as CD4+CD127+. Of note for this clone: Its antigen is still unknown.

General study points: Tconv and Treg cells from AIRE-deficient patients resembled healthy donors in TCRBV usage, CDR3 length and diversity. Only about 9.3% of over 3,000 shared Treg sequences were patient-specific; roughly 30% healthy-specific.

This TCR was sampled from a human donor with AIRE deficiency. Material for sequencing was conventional CD4+ T cells sorted from PBMCs.

The CDR3 DNA is TGTGCCAGCAGCTTAGTGGCAGGGGGTTATGGCTACACCTTC. This codes for CASSLVAGGYGYTF. The rearrangement joins TRBV7-2 to TRBJ1-2, with 7 bases that match TRBD1. Germline values: CDR1 SGHTA, CDR2 FQGNSA. The V segment lost 1 base and the J segment 5 bases; nucleotides outside the gene matches: 4. The CDR3 is 14 amino acids.